Presented here are 15 T cell receptor beta chains from one specimen sequenced in a study of blood T cell repertoires in COVID-19 (dated by TCRdb to between 2020 and 2021). The library was made by the immunoSEQ multiplex PCR assay. The clones in this table, taken by TCRdb from immuneACCESS, are in-frame only. Not every clone is retained; where verified, under half of the shortfall comes from an unresolved V gene, and the cause of the rest is unknown. This sample gives under 250,000 clones in total; approximately 91% of them show up just once. The ten largest clonotypes hold around 0.86% of the sample. Source material: peripheral blood. These receptors were taken from a man aged 25-40 years with COVID-19, enrolled during active disease.

The chain joins TRBV5-4 to TRBJ2-1; D perhaps matches TRBD1 (5 bases). The CDR3 is 13 residues long. V lost 4 bases and J 5 bases, leaving 10 bases between the germline ends. Germline CDR1 is SGHNT and CDR2 is YYREEE (reference sequence). CDR3 nucleotides: TGTGCCAGCAGCCAGGACAACAACAATGAGCAGTTCTTC. Its translation is CASSQDNNNEQFF.

This chain uses TRBV7-3 with TRBJ1-2, with D unclear. Germline loops: CDR1 SGHTA, CDR2 FQGTGA. The V and J ends lost 5 bases and 3 bases respectively, with 10 bases between them. This CDR3 has 13 amino acids. CDR3 sequence: CASSPRPDYGYTF. The DNA for the CDR3 is TGTGCCAGCAGCCCCAGGCCAGACTATGGCTACACCTTC.

The CDR3 nucleotides read TGTGCTAGTGGTTCCATCCGACTAGCGGGCGGGACCGGGGAGCTGTTTTTT. Protein product: CASGSIRLAGGTGELFF. This chain uses TRBV12-5 with TRBJ2-2; TRBD2 matches at 10 bases. Germline trimming cut 4 bases from V and 5 bases from J; bases unmatched to any gene: 10. Germline V gene data show CDR1 as LGHNT and CDR2 as FRNRAP. CDR3 size: 17 residues.

The genes are TRBV6-1 and TRBJ1-5; 7 nucleotides agree with TRBD1. Trimming at V came to 3 bases and at J to 0 bases, leaving 5 bases not matched to a gene. The germline V gene encodes CDR1 MNHNS and CDR2 SASEGT. The CDR3 sequence is 16 residues long. CDR3 DNA: TGTGCCAGCAGTGACCCCGGGACAGTTAGCAATCAGCCCCAGCATTTT. Translation: CASSDPGTVSNQPQHF.

V gene TRBV2 combines with J gene TRBJ1-4, with TRBD1 matching 9 bases. V lost 5 bases to trimming and J lost 5 bases; unmatched junction nucleotides: 9. The CDR3 runs 16 residues. In germline, CDR1 is SNHLY, CDR2 FYNNEI. In DNA form, the CDR3 reads TGTGCCAGCAGTCCGGACAGGGGCTCGCCAAATGAAAAACTGTTTTTT. This codes for CASSPDRGSPNEKLFF.

The chain carries TRBV5-6 and TRBJ1-2; 9 nucleotides align to TRBD1. In germline, CDR1 is SGHDT, CDR2 YYEEEE. Trimming took 3 bases from V and 4 from J; bases not matched to a gene: 10. The length of the CDR3 is 16 residues. Written as DNA, the CDR3 is TGTGCCAGCAGCTGGCGTTGGGACAGGGCTGTCTATGGCTACACCTTC. As protein: CASSWRWDRAVYGYTF.

This chain joins TRBV11-2 and TRBJ2-2; D is possibly TRBD2 (5 bases). Germline values: CDR1 SGHAT, CDR2 FQNNGV. The CDR3 consists of 18 residues. V gave up 1 base and J gave up 0 bases, with 15 bases separating them. The CDR3 DNA reads TGTGCCAGCAGCTTAGGGGAAGGTCGGACTTCGAACACCGGGGAGCTGTTTTTT. Amino acids: CASSLGEGRTSNTGELFF.

The chain recombines TRBV29-1 with TRBJ1-1; D remains unclear. The length of the CDR3 is 13 residues. Germline V CDR1 and CDR2: SQVTM, ANQGSEA. Trimming took 7 bases from V and 7 from J, leaving 19 bases between them. The CDR3 DNA sequence: TGCAGCGCAAATCGGGATGTCGGTCGTGAAGCTTTCTTT. This encodes CSANRDVGREAFF.

With respect to this clone: This same CDR3 is encoded by further DNA sequences in the sample. The rearrangement links TRBV27 to TRBJ1-2; the D gene is possibly TRBD1 (6 bases). Germline V gives CDR1 MNHEY, CDR2 SMNVEV (reference sequence). The ends were cut back, 2 bases at V and 2 bases at J, with 12 bases in the middle. CDR3 length: 15 amino acids. DNA of the CDR3: TGTGCCAGCAGTTTACTGGGCCAGGGGAACTATGGCTACACCTTC. It encodes CASSLLGQGNYGYTF.

This chain joins TRBV10-3 and TRBJ1-1, with 9 bases lining up with TRBD1. After removal of 3 bases from V and 10 bases from J, the junction contained 6 bases not matched to a gene. The CDR3 covers 13 residues. Germline V gene sequence: CDR1 ENHRY, CDR2 SYGVKD. CDR3: CAISDDRGMGAFF. The CDR3 DNA reads TGTGCCATCAGTGATGACAGGGGGATGGGAGCTTTCTTT.

The rearrangement links TRBV2 to TRBJ2-3, with 9 bases that match TRBD2. The CDR3 extends over 18 amino acids. Germline CDR1 and CDR2: SNHLY and FYNNEI. V shed 4 bases, J shed 1 base, and the junction held 12 bases outside the gene matches. CDR3: CASSVGLAGPRGTDTQYF. CDR3 DNA: TGTGCCAGCAGTGTGGGGCTAGCGGGACCCCGGGGCACAGATACGCAGTATTTT.

This chain joins TRBV5-1 and TRBJ1-5; 8 bases map to TRBD1. Germline-derived CDR1 and CDR2 are SGHRS and YFSETQ. This CDR3 is 15 amino acids long. Trimming removed 3 bases from V and 3 bases from J; junction bases left unmatched: 5. The CDR3 region is CASSWGTGFNQPQHF. The CDR3 DNA follows: TGCGCCAGCAGCTGGGGGACAGGCTTCAATCAGCCCCAGCATTTT.

V usage is TRBV20-1 and J usage is TRBJ1-4, with 7 bases matching TRBD1. This CDR3 comprises 14 residues. Losses at the gene ends were 3 bases for V and 8 bases for J; bases not matched to a gene: 9. Looked up from germline, CDR1 is DFQATT and CDR2 is SNEGSKA (reference sequence). CDR3 in DNA: TGCAGTGCTAGTAGACAGGGAAGAAGGGAAAAACTGTTTTTT. Its translation: CSASRQGRREKLFF.

This sequence joins TRBV7-9 and TRBJ1-5, with D possibly matching TRBD1 (6 bases). Germline assignment: CDR1 SEHNR and CDR2 FQNEAQ (reference sequence). V was trimmed by 5 bases and J by 7 bases, leaving 15 bases between them. CDR3 length equals 14 residues. The DNA of the CDR3 is TGTGCCAGCAGCCAACAGGGCGGCCAACAGCCCCAGCATTTT. Protein: CASSQQGGQQPQHF.

J is TRBJ2-7 and V is TRBV3-1 (or the pseudogene TRBV3-2); possibly TRBD2 for D (6 bases). Germline CDR1 LGHDT, CDR2 YNNKEL (reference sequence). Trimming took 1 base from V and 0 from J, leaving 10 bases between them. CDR3 length: 15 residues. In nucleotides, the CDR3 is TGTGCCAGCAGCCAAGGAAATAGCGGCTCCTACGAGCAGTACTTC. It is translated as CASSQGNSGSYEQYF.